This TCR beta chain was obtained from a study of blood T cell repertoires in COVID-19. At the level of the study: The origin of the acute and convalescent COVID-19 samples was the United States, Italy and Spain. PBMCs, B-cell-depleted T cells, or T cells were the source of the cDNA or gDNA that made up the material.

This clone was detected only once. CDR1 is LNHDA, CDR2 SQIVND, per germline (reference sequence). This CDR3 comprises 18 residues. The V gene end was trimmed by 3 bases and the J gene end by 4 bases; junction bases not matched to a gene: 12. Source study methods: The authors estimated nucleated cell counts from reference gene primer amplification. The repertoire was sequenced with immunoSEQ multiplex PCR; TCRdb's copy has only in-frame clones and lacks some. V and J calls plus clone size are reproduced from that table; the DNA served to infer D and trimming. This sample has 30,000 to 40,000 clones; about 83% occur once, and the top ten carry under 4.5%.

The rearrangement uses TRBV19 and TRBJ2-1, with 10 bases lining up with TRBD1. The origin of this receptor is a man aged 45-65 years with acute or convalescent COVID-19. Material for sequencing was peripheral blood. The CDR3 DNA is TGTGCCAGTAGTATTAGGGACAGGGGCCTCTATCTATACAATGAGCAGTTCTTC. It yields the protein CASSIRDRGLYLYNEQFF.